These T cell receptor beta chains were read from a single sample in a study of cytomegalovirus exposure and HLA in healthy donors. Data came from immunoSEQ multiplex PCR; TCRdb stores just in-frame clones and leaves some out. The sample lists roughly 150,000 clones, around three quarters occurring once. Sequencing used PBMCs. The receptors derive from a middle-aged man in good health and CMV-seronegative. Each CDR3 is given with its conserved first and last residue. The D gene is left open where the match is weak. Size is stated for part of the rows, as once, few or many counts, or as a class when the clone is expanded.

d_call clone_size j_call v_call cdr3_nt cdr3_aa
- - TRBJ2-3 TRBV27 TGTGCCAGCAGACAATACGGGGGTGATACGCAGTATTTT CASRQYGGDTQYF
- few TRBJ2-3 TRBV7-2 TGTGCCAGCAGCTCTCTTCCCGATACGCAGTATTTT CASSSLPDTQYF
TRBD1 - TRBJ1-2 TRBV19 TGTGCCAGTAGGGACACAGGGGGAAATGGCTACACCTTC CASRDTGGNGYTF
- - TRBJ1-4 TRBV4-1 TGCGCCAGCAGCCAAGGCTCAGGGCCCCTTAATGAAAAACTGTTTTTT CASSQGSGPLNEKLFF
TRBD1 few TRBJ1-5 TRBV7-9 TGTGCCAGCAGCTTGACAGGGGGCGACCAGCCCCAGCATTTT CASSLTGGDQPQHF
TRBD1 - TRBJ2-5 TRBV19 TGTGCCAGCTTCTCCGGGACAGGAGGAGAGACCCAGTACTTC CASFSGTGGETQYF
TRBD1 few TRBJ1-2 TRBV7-9 TGTGCCAGCAGCTTACAGGGGGCAGAAGGCTACACCTTC CASSLQGAEGYTF
TRBD1 - TRBJ1-1 TRBV5-3 TGTGCCAGAAGCTTCGGCCGACAGGGTTCCCGAAACGGTTTCTTT CARSFGRQGSRNGFF
- - TRBJ1-2 TRBV5-4 TGTGCCAGCAGCTTGGGACAGACAAACTTTAACTATGGCTACACCTTC CASSLGQTNFNYGYTF
- - TRBJ2-2 TRBV6-5 TGTGCCAGCAGTTACTCCGGGTACACCGGGGAGCTGTTTTTT CASSYSGYTGELFF
TRBD1 few TRBJ1-5 TRBV10-2 TGCGCCAGCAAGGACAGGGTCGGCAATCAGCCCCAGCATTTT CASKDRVGNQPQHF
- - TRBJ1-2 TRBV4-1 TGCGCCAGCAGCCAATTGTGGGGAGCGAACTATGGCTACACCTTC CASSQLWGANYGYTF
- - TRBJ2-7 TRBV7-3 TGTGCCAGCAGCTTAATAGCCGGATACGAGCAGTACTTC CASSLIAGYEQYF
- - TRBJ1-2 TRBV4-1 TGCGCCAGCAGCCCCGGGGGGGGGACGTTCAACTATGGCTACACCTTC CASSPGGGTFNYGYTF
TRBD1 - TRBJ1-5 TRBV7-9 TGTTCCAGCAGCGCCTCCGGGACAGGGTTCAATCAGCCCCAGCATTTT CSSSASGTGFNQPQHF
- - TRBJ2-7 TRBV10-3 TGTGCCACCAAGGATACAGGGCAATCCTACGAGCAGTACTTC CATKDTGQSYEQYF
- - TRBJ2-7 TRBV15 TGTGCCACCAGCAGAGGGGGGGACGGCTACGAGCAGTACTTC CATSRGGDGYEQYF
TRBD1 - TRBJ2-7 TRBV7-2 TGTGCCAGCAGCTTAGTCGGCAGGGGGCTGTTTGAGCAGTACTTC CASSLVGRGLFEQYF
- - TRBJ2-5 TRBV11-2 TGTGCCAGCAGCTTAGTCCCTGAGGGGACCCAGTACTTC CASSLVPEGTQYF
- - TRBJ2-2 TRBV6-1 TGTGCCAGCAGTGAAGCGCGGTCCGCCGGGGAGCTGTTTTTT CASSEARSAGELFF
- few TRBJ2-7 TRBV14 TGTGCCAGCAGCCAAGTAGCCTACGAGCAGTACTTC CASSQVAYEQYF
- - TRBJ2-1 TRBV6-6 TGTGCCAGCAGTTACCTAGTGGAGAGCTCCTACAATGAGCAGTTCTTC CASSYLVESSYNEQFF
- few TRBJ1-5 TRBV5-1 TGCGCCAGCAGCTTGGTCCCTTTGGGGAGTGGCAATCAGCCCCAGCATTTT CASSLVPLGSGNQPQHF
- - TRBJ1-5 TRBV19 TGTGCCAGTAGGGGGCTTAGCAATCAGCCCCAGCATTTT CASRGLSNQPQHF
TRBD2 - TRBJ2-7 TRBV7-2 TGTGCCAGCAGCTTAACTAGCGGGAGTCACGAGCAGTACTTC CASSLTSGSHEQYF
TRBD1 - TRBJ1-2 TRBV5-1 TGCGCCAGCAGAAGGGACAGGGGCTCGTATGGCTACACCTTC CASRRDRGSYGYTF
- few TRBJ1-6 TRBV7-2 TGTGCCAGCAGCTTAGATCGGAATTCACCCCTCCACTTT CASSLDRNSPLHF
- - TRBJ1-5 TRBV27 TGTGCCAGCAGACCGGGGGGCAATCAGCCCCAGCATTTT CASRPGGNQPQHF
TRBD2 - TRBJ2-1 TRBV14 TGTGCCAGCAGCCAAGGTAATAGCGGGAGGTTGAATGAGCAGTTCTTC CASSQGNSGRLNEQFF
TRBD1 - TRBJ2-7 TRBV5-1 TGCGCCAGCAGCAACGGACAGGGGGCGCTCGAGCAGTACTTC CASSNGQGALEQYF
TRBD1 - TRBJ1-5 TRBV29-1 TGCAGCGTGGGAGGACAGGGCAATCAGCCCCAGCATTTT CSVGGQGNQPQHF
- few TRBJ2-5 TRBV5-6 TGTGCCAGCAGCTTGGCCAGTGGCAGGGGTGGCGAGACCCAGTACTTC CASSLASGRGGETQYF
- - TRBJ2-1 TRBV7-8 TGTGCCAGCAGCCGCAACAGGGTGCTTAGGGACAATGAGCAGTTCTTC CASSRNRVLRDNEQFF
- - TRBJ2-1 TRBV6-1 TGTGCCACAAACGGGGGAGACAATGAGCAGTTCTTC CATNGGDNEQFF